In this sample, the clone carrying this T cell receptor (beta chain) turned up once. The antigen is undetermined. The data derive from a study of cytomegalovirus exposure and HLA in healthy donors. PCR involved 60 Vbeta and 13 Jbeta primers. The table came from immunoSEQ multiplex PCR; TCRdb's copy has only in-frame clones and leaves some out. Counted here are more than 75,000 clones, over 80% occurring once; the ten biggest clones make up around 2.5%. From germline, CDR1 is SGHAT and CDR2 FQNNGV. V was shortened by 6 bases and J by 2 bases, with 11 bases between the two germline ends. This CDR3 is 15 amino acids long. Overall study findings and caveats: Data from an earlier analysis indicated that most TCR beta V segments were productive either about 87% or about 30% of the time. Follow-up analysis later connected one missense variant in DCLRE1C with trimming of TCR beta V- and J-genes. Presence/absence analyses assumed roughly uniform sequencing depth across donors, which may not hold.

The source material was PBMCs. This chain connects TRBV11-2 to TRBJ1-6; D remains ambiguous. The sequence was collected from a man between 18 and 35 years old in good health and CMV-seronegative. CDR3 amino acids: CASSSSPTYNSPLHF. For the CDR3, the DNA is TGTGCCAGCAGTTCGTCCCCTACCTATAATTCACCCCTCCACTTT.